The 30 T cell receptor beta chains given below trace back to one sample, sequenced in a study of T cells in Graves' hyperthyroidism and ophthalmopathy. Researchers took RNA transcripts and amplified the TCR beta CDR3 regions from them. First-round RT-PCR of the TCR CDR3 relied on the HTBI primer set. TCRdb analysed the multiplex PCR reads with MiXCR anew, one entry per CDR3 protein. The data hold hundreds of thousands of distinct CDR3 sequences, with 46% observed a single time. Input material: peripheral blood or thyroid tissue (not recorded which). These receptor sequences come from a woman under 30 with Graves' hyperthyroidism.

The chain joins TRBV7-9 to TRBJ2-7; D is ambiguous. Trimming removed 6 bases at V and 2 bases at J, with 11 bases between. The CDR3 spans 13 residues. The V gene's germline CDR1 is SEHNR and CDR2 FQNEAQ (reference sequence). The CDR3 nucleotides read TGTGCCAGCAGTCCAATTAGGGCCTACGAGCAGTACTTC. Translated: CASSPIRAYEQYF.

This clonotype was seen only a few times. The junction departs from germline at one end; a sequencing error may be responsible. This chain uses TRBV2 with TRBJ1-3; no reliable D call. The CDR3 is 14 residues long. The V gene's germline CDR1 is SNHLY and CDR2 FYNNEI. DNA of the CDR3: TGTGCCAGCAGGGATACGGAATCTGGAATCACCATATATTTT. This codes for CASRDTESGITIYF.

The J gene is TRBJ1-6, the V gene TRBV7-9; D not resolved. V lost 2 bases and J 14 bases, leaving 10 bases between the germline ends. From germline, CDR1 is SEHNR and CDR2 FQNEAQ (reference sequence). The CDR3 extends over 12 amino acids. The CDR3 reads CASSLFRETLHF. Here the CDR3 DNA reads TGTGCCAGCAGCTTATTTAGGGAAACCCTCCACTTT. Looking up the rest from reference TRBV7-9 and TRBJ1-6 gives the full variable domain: DTGVSQNPRHKITKRGQNVTFRCDPISEHNRLYWYRQTLGQGPEFLTYFQNEAQLEKSRLLSDRFSAERPKGSFSTLEIQRTEQGDSAMYLCASSLFRETLHFGNGTRLTVT.

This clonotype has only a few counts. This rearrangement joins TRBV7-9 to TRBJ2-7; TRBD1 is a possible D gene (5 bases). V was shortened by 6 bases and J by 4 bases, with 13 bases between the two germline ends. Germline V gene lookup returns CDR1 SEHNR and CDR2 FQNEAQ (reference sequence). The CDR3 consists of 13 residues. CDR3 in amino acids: CASSLSNRYEQYF. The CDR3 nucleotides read TGTGCCAGCAGTTTATCGAACAGGTACGAGCAGTACTTC. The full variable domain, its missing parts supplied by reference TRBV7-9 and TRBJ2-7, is DTGVSQNPRHKITKRGQNVTFRCDPISEHNRLYWYRQTLGQGPEFLTYFQNEAQLEKSRLLSDRFSAERPKGSFSTLEIQRTEQGDSAMYLCASSLSNRYEQYFGPGTRLTVT.

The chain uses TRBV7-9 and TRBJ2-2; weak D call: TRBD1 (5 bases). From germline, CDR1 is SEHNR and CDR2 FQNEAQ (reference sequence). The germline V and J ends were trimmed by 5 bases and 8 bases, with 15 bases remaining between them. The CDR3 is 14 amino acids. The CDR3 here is CASSLRAEPGELFF. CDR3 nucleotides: TGTGCCAGCAGCCTCAGGGCCGAACCTGGGGAGCTGTTTTTT.

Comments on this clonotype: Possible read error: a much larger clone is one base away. CDR3 protein: CASSEYTGELFF. The CDR3 coding sequence is TGTGCCAGCAGCGAGTACACCGGGGAGCTGTTTTTT. The chain carries TRBV9 and TRBJ2-2; D is uncertain. The germline V and J ends were trimmed by 3 bases and 3 bases, with 3 bases remaining between them. The CDR3 length is 12 residues. Looked up from germline, CDR1 is SGDLS and CDR2 is YYNGEE.

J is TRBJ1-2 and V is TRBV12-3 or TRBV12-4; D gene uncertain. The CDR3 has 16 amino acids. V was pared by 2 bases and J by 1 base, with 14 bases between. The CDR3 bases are TGTGCCAGCAGTTTAAGGGCGCAGATACGTAACTATGGCTACACCTTC. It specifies CASSLRAQIRNYGYTF.

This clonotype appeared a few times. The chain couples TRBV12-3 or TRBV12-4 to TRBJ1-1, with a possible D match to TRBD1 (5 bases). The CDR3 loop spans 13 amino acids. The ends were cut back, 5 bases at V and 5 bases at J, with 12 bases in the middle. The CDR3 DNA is TGTGCCAGCAGTACTAGTTGGGGGACTGAAGCTTTCTTT. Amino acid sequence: CASSTSWGTEAFF.

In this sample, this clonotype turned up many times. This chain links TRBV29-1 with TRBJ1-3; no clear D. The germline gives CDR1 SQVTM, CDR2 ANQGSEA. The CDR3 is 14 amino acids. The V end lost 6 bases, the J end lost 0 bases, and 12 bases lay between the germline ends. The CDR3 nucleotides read TGCAGCGTCCTAGTCCTTAGCTCTGGAAACACCATATATTTT. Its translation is CSVLVLSSGNTIYF.

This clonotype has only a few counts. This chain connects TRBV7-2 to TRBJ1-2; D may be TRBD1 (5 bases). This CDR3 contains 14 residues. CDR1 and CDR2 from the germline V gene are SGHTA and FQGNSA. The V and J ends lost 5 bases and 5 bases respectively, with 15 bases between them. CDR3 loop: CASSPGGSPYGYTF. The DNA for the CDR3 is TGTGCCAGCAGCCCGGGGGGATCCCCTTATGGCTACACCTTC.

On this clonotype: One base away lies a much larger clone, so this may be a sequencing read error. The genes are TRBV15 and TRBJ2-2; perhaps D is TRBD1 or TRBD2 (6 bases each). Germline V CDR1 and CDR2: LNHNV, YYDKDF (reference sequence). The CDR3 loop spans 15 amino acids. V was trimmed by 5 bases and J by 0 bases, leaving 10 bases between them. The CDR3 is CATSGGTPNTGELFF. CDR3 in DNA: TGTGCCACCAGCGGCGGGACACCGAACACCGGGGAGCTGTTTTTT.

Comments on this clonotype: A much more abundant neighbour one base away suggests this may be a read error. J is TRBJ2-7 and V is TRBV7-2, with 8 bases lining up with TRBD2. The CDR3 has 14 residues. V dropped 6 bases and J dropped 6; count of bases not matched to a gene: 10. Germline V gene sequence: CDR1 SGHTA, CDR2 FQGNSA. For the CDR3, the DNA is TGTGCCAGCAGTCCGCAGACTAGCGCCTCCGAGCAGTACTTC. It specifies CASSPQTSASEQYF.

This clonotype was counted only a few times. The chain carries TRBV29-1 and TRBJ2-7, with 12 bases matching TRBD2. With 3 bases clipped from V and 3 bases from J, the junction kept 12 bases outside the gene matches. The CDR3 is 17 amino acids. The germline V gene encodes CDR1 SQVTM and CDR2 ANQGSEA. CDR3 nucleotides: TGCAGCGTTGAGGAACTAGCGGGAGGCCTCAGTTACTACGAGCAGTACTTC. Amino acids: CSVEELAGGLSYYEQYF.

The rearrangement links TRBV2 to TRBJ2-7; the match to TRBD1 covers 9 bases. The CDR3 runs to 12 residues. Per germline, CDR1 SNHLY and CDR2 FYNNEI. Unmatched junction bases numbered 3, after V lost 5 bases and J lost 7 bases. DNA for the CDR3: TGTGCCAGCAGTTGGGACAGGGAAGAGCAGTACTTC. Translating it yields CASSWDREEQYF.

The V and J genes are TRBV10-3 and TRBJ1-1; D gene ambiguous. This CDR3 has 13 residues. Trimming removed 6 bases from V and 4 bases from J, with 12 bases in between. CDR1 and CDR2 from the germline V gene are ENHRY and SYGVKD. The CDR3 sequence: CAISVGEGTEAFF. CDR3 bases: TGTGCCATCAGCGTGGGAGAGGGCACTGAAGCTTTCTTT.

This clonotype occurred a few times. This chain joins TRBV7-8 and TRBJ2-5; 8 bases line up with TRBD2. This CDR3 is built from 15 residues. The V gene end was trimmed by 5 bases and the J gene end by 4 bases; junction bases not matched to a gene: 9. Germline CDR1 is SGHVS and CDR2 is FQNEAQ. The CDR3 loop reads CASSPLAGSRETQYF. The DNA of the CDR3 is TGTGCCAGCAGCCCATTAGCGGGGTCCCGAGAGACCCAGTACTTC. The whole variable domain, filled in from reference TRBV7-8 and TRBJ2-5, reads GAGVSQSPRYKVAKRGQDVALRCDPISGHVSLFWYQQALGQGPEFLTYFQNEAQLDKSGLPSDRFFAERPEGSVSTLKIQRTQQEDSAVYLCASSPLAGSRETQYFGPGTRLLVL.

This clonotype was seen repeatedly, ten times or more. CDR3 protein: CASSWTGKHGYTF. CDR3 DNA sequence: TGTGCCAGCAGCTGGACAGGGAAGCATGGCTACACCTTC. The chain links TRBV7-9 to TRBJ1-2, with 8 bases that match TRBD1. This CDR3 contains 13 residues. The ends lost 4 bases at V and 6 bases at J; junction bases unmatched: 4. Germline-derived CDR1 and CDR2 are SEHNR and FQNEAQ (reference sequence).

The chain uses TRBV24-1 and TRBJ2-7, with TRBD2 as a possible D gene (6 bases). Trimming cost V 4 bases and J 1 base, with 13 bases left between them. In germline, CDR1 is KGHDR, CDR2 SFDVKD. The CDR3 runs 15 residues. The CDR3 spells CATSDSGRGSYEQYF. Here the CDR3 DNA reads TGTGCCACCAGTGACTCCGGGAGAGGTTCCTACGAGCAGTACTTC.

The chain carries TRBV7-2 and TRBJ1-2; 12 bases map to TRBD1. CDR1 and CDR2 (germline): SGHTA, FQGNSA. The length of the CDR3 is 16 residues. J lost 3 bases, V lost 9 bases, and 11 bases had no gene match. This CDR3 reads CASRGDRGHLDYGYTF. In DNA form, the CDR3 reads TGTGCCAGTAGGGGGGACAGGGGGCATCTTGACTATGGCTACACCTTC.

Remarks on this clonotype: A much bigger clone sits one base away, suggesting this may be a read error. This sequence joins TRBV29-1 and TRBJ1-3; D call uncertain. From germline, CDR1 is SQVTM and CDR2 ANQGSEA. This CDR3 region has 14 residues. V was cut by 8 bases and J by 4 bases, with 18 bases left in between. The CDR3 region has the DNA TGCAGCTTTATCGGGATTCGAGAAGGAAACACCATATATTTT. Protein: CSFIGIREGNTIYF.

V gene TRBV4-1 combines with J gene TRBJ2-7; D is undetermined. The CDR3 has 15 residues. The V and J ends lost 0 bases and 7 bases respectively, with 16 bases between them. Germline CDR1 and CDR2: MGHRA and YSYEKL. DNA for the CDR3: TGCGCCAGCAGCCAAGATCGGATGGTGGGTGCAGAGCAGTACTTC. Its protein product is CASSQDRMVGAEQYF.

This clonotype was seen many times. The CDR3 region is CASTAGTSGSYEQYF. The CDR3 coding sequence is TGTGCCAGCACCGCCGGGACTAGCGGCTCCTACGAGCAGTACTTC. V gene TRBV7-6 combines with J gene TRBJ2-7; 11 nucleotides agree with TRBD2. V lost 7 bases, J lost 0 bases, and 5 bases stayed unmatched. The CDR3 loop spans 15 amino acids. Germline V gene data show CDR1 as SGHVS and CDR2 as FNYEAQ.

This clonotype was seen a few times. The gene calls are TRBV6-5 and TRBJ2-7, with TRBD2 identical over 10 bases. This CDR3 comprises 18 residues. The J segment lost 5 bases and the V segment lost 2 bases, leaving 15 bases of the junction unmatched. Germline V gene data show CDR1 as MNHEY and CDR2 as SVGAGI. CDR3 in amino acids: CASSYRGSGRALIHEQYF. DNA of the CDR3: TGTGCCAGCAGTTACCGGGGGAGCGGGAGGGCCCTGATCCACGAGCAGTACTTC.

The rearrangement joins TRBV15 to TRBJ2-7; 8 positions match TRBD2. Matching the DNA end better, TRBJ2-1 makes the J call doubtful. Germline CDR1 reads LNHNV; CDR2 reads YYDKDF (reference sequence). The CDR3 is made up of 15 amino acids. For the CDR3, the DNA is TGTGCCACCAGCAGCGGGAGGGCCGATCTTGGAGAGCAGTTCTTC. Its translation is CATSSGRADLGEQFF.

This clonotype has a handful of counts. This CDR3 reads CSAGRQGPTEAFF. CDR3 sequence (DNA): TGCAGTGCTGGAAGACAGGGGCCTACTGAAGCTTTCTTT. The chain joins TRBV20-1 to TRBJ1-1, with 8 bases identical to TRBD1. CDR1 and CDR2 (germline): DFQATT, SNEGSKA (reference sequence). V gave up 5 bases and J gave up 5 bases; unmatched junction bases: 7. The length of the CDR3 is 13 residues.

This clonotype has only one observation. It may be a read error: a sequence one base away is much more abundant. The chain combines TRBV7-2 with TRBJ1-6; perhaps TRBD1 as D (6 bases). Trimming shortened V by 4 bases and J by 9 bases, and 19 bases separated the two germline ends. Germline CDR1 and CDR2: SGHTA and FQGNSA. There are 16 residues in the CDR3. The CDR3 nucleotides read TGTGCCAGCAGCTCAAGACAGGTCTTAGCAAGTTCACCCCTCCACTTT. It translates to CASSSRQVLASSPLHF.

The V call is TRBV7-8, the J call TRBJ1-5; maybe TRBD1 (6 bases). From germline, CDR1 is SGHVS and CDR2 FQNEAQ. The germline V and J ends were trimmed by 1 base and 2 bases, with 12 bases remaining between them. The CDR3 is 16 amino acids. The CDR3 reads CASSLDPSGGNQPQHF. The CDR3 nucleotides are TGTGCCAGCAGCTTAGACCCGTCAGGGGGCAATCAGCCCCAGCATTTT.

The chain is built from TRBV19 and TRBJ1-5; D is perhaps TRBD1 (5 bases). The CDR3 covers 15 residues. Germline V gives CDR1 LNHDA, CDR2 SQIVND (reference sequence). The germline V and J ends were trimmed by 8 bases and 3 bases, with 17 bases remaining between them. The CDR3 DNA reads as TGTGCCAGTTCCCAGGGTATAGGGCTCAATCAGCCCCAGCATTTT. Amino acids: CASSQGIGLNQPQHF.

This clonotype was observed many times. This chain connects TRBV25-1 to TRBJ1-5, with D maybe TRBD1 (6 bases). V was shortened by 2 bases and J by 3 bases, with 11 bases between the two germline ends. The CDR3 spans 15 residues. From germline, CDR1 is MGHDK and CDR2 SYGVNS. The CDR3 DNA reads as TGTGCCAGCAGTGAAGCAGGGGCTTACAATCAGCCCCAGCATTTT. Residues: CASSEAGAYNQPQHF.

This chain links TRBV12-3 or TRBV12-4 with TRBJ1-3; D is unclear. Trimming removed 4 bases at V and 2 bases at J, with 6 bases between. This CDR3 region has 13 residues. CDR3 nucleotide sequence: TGTGCCAGCAGTTCCCCAACTGGAAACACCATATATTTT. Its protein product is CASSSPTGNTIYF.